Below are 16 T cell receptor beta chains sequenced from a single sample in a study of blood T cells in healthy people across ages. PCR was performed a second time for about 7 to 12 cycles using a sample-barcoded 5' primer and a J-beta primer mix. TCRdb fed the 5' RACE reads into MiXCR, producing one record per CDR3 protein. The sample lists about 1.8 million distinct CDR3 sequences, roughly 49% occurring once. Specimen: blood. These receptors were obtained from a woman between 40 and 55 years old in good health.

The chain carries TRBV29-1 and TRBJ2-5, with D unresolved. V lost 0 bases to trimming and J lost 4 bases, with 12 bases between them. Germline CDR1 is SQVTM and CDR2 is ANQGSEA. This CDR3 is 14 amino acids long. The CDR3 loop is CSVEDPLRPETQYF. CDR3 nucleotide sequence: TGCAGCGTTGAAGACCCCCTTCGACCAGAGACCCAGTACTTC.

This clonotype was counted only a few times. This chain uses TRBV7-3 with TRBJ2-1, with D tentatively TRBD2 (7 bases). Germline V lookup: CDR1 SGHTA, CDR2 FQGTGA. This CDR3 is 18 amino acids long. The germline V and J ends were trimmed by 0 bases and 5 bases, with 20 bases remaining between them. CDR3 coding DNA: TGTGCCAGCAGCTTAACTTTCCATACGGGGGGCTTGAACAATGAGCAGTTCTTC. It codes for CASSLTFHTGGLNNEQFF.

This chain links TRBV12-3 or TRBV12-4 with TRBJ1-4, with 10 bases aligning to TRBD1. Unmatched junction bases numbered 7, after V lost 7 bases and J lost 8 bases. The CDR3 consists of 14 residues. The CDR3 nucleotides are TGTGCCAGCACCCCCGGGACAGGGGTCGAAAAACTGTTTTTT. Amino acid sequence: CASTPGTGVEKLFF.

The chain employs TRBV7-2 and TRBJ1-1; a possible D gene is TRBD1 (5 bases). Between the trimmed V and J ends, which lost 7 bases and 4 bases, there was a span of 13 bases. The V gene's germline CDR1 is SGHTA and CDR2 FQGNSA. The CDR3 extends over 13 amino acids. CDR3 nucleotides: TGTGCCAGCATCCCTGGGGGTTCCACTGAAGCTTTCTTT. Residues: CASIPGGSTEAFF. The variable domain in full, with the rest retrieved from reference TRBV7-2 and TRBJ1-1, is GAGVSQSPSNKVTEKGKDVELRCDPISGHTALYWYRQSLGQGLEFLIYFQGNSAPDKSGLPSDRFSAERTGGSVSTLTIQRTQQEDSAVYLCASIPGGSTEAFFGQGTRLTVV.

The J gene is TRBJ1-5, the V gene TRBV28, with D unclear. The CDR3 totals 17 residues. Trimming removed 1 base at V and 3 bases at J, with 16 bases between. Germline loops: CDR1 MDHEN, CDR2 SYDVKM. The CDR3 spells CASSLLRGAEYNQPQHF. CDR3 in DNA: TGTGCCAGCAGTTTATTACGAGGCGCCGAGTACAATCAGCCCCAGCATTTT.

The rearrangement links TRBV18 to TRBJ2-7, with 9 bases fitting TRBD2. The junction had 6 bases not matched to a gene; V was cut back by 1 base and J by 2 bases. The V gene's germline CDR1 is KGHSH and CDR2 LQKENI. There are 16 residues in the CDR3. CDR3 nucleotide sequence: TGTGCCAGCTCACCACTTGTGCTAGCGGGAACCTACGAGCAGTACTTC. Amino acid sequence: CASSPLVLAGTYEQYF.

The gene calls are TRBV5-1 and TRBJ2-5, with unresolved D. The CDR3 is 14 amino acids. The V gene's germline CDR1 is SGHRS and CDR2 YFSETQ. The V end lost 0 bases, the J end lost 0 bases, and 6 bases lay between the germline ends. CDR3 sequence: CASSLAKNQETQYF. The DNA of the CDR3 is TGCGCCAGCAGCTTGGCCAAGAACCAAGAGACCCAGTACTTC.

Only a few counts were recorded for this clonotype. The J gene is TRBJ2-1, the V gene TRBV27; perhaps TRBD2 as D (5 bases). V was shortened by 6 bases and J by 8 bases, with 14 bases between the two germline ends. CDR1 and CDR2 from the germline V gene are MNHEY and SMNVEV (reference sequence). The CDR3 length is 13 residues. CDR3: CASRMSDGDEQFF. The CDR3 coding sequence is TGTGCCAGCAGAATGTCGGACGGGGATGAGCAGTTCTTC.

The chain has TRBV9 and TRBJ2-1; D assignment may be TRBD1 or TRBD2 (6 bases each). The CDR3 spans 15 residues. Germline lookup yields CDR1 SGDLS and CDR2 YYNGEE. V was pared by 2 bases and J by 7 bases, with 16 bases between. CDR3: CASSVSGGTTNEQFF. The DNA of the CDR3 is TGTGCCAGCAGCGTCAGTGGGGGGACAACGAATGAGCAGTTCTTC. Complete variable domain (other parts from reference TRBV9 and TRBJ2-1): DSGVTQTPKHLITATGQRVTLRCSPRSGDLSVYWYQQSLDQGLQFLIQYYNGEERAKGNILERFSAQQFPDLHSELNLSSLELGDSALYFCASSVSGGTTNEQFFGPGTRLTVL.

This clonotype has just one count. The gene calls are TRBV12-3 or TRBV12-4 and TRBJ1-6; D unclear. V was trimmed by 7 bases and J by 8 bases, leaving 9 bases between them. The CDR3 loop spans 12 amino acids. The chain's CDR3 is CASTLPDSPLHF. CDR3 nucleotide sequence: TGTGCCAGCACCTTGCCCGATTCACCCCTCCACTTT.

This clonotype showed up many times. The rearrangement uses TRBV29-1 and TRBJ2-3; the match to TRBD2 covers 10 bases. Per germline, CDR1 SQVTM and CDR2 ANQGSEA. V shed 7 bases, J shed 2 bases, and the junction held 9 bases outside the gene matches. The CDR3 length is 15 residues. CDR3 amino acids: CSGLAGAIHTDTQYF. CDR3 bases: TGCAGCGGGCTAGCGGGGGCGATTCACACAGATACGCAGTATTTT.

This clonotype was observed once. This chain connects TRBV7-2 to TRBJ1-4, with D possibly being TRBD1 (6 bases). V was trimmed by 5 bases and J by 6 bases, leaving 16 bases between them. CDR3 length: 15 residues. Germline V CDR1 and CDR2: SGHTA, FQGNSA. The DNA of the CDR3 is TGTGCCAGCAGCATTAGCAGGGGTCAGGATGAAAAACTGTTTTTT. Its protein is CASSISRGQDEKLFF.

This clonotype was counted between two and nine times. This rearrangement joins TRBV5-1 to TRBJ2-3; D tentatively reads TRBD1 or TRBD2 (5 bases each). The V gene's germline CDR1 is SGHRS and CDR2 YFSETQ. Deletions cut 1 base from V and 5 bases from J, with 14 bases between. The CDR3 is 15 residues long. In nucleotides, the CDR3 is TGCGCCAGCAGCTTGCCCGGGGACGGATTAGATACGCAGTATTTT. Amino acids: CASSLPGDGLDTQYF.

The chain is built from TRBV4-3 and TRBJ2-1; 12 bases map to TRBD1. The germline V gene has CDR1 LGHNA and CDR2 YSLEER. J was trimmed by 3 bases and V by 0 bases; bases with no gene match: 21. The CDR3 runs 23 residues. The CDR3 nucleotides read TGCGCCAGCAGCCAAGACCCGGGACAGGGGGCCTTTTTGATAGCGGGATACTACAATGAGCAGTTCTTC. Translation: CASSQDPGQGAFLIAGYYNEQFF.

The genes are TRBV7-2 and TRBJ2-3, with 10 bases lining up with TRBD2. The junction had 11 bases not matched to a gene; V was cut back by 2 bases and J by 3 bases. Per germline, CDR1 SGHTA and CDR2 FQGNSA. This CDR3 has 18 residues. CDR3 sequence reads: CASSLNSGGQGMTDTQYF. As DNA, the CDR3 is TGTGCCAGCAGCTTAAATAGCGGGGGGCAGGGCATGACAGATACGCAGTATTTT.

With respect to this clonotype: One junction end disagrees with the germline gene, perhaps due to a read error. V is TRBV29-1 and J is TRBJ2-5; 8 nucleotides match TRBD1. This CDR3 spans 12 amino acids. Germline CDR1 is SQVTM and CDR2 is ANQGSEA. The CDR3 coding sequence is TGCTGCGTTGCGGACAGGGAAGAGACCCAGTACTTC. Protein: CCVADREETQYF.